These 5 T cell receptor beta chains were all obtained from the same sample, sequenced in a study of blood T cells in healthy people across ages. PCR was performed a second time for roughly 7 to 11 cycles using a sample-barcoded 5' primer and a J-beta primer mix. TCRdb used MiXCR to reprocess the 5' RACE reads, holding one entry per CDR3 protein. The sample holds about 680,000 distinct CDR3 sequences, around 48% seen once. Sequenced input: blood. Every receptor here comes from a woman aged 55-70 years in good health.

The rearrangement uses TRBV27 and TRBJ2-7, with 10 bases lining up with TRBD2. Germline V lookup: CDR1 MNHEY, CDR2 SMNVEV (reference sequence). V gave up 7 bases and J gave up 2 bases; unmatched junction bases: 5. This CDR3 is built from 14 residues. The CDR3 DNA follows: TGTGCCAGCAAAGGGACTAGCGTTGCCTACGAGCAGTACTTC. The encoded protein is CASKGTSVAYEQYF.

The chain joins TRBV6-5 to TRBJ2-7, with a possible D match to TRBD1 (5 bases). The end of the DNA is better explained by TRBJ2-5, so the J call may be wrong. The CDR3 contains 14 residues. Germline V gene lookup returns CDR1 MNHEY and CDR2 SVGAGI. The CDR3 spells CASSSTEKDGTQYF. In DNA form, the CDR3 reads TGTGCCAGCAGCTCGACAGAGAAAGACGGGACCCAGTACTTC.

V and J are TRBV20-1 and TRBJ2-7, with 7 bases identical to TRBD1. Germline assignment: CDR1 DFQATT and CDR2 SNEGSKA (reference sequence). With 6 bases clipped from V and 5 bases from J, the junction kept 10 bases outside the gene matches. There are 13 residues in the CDR3. The CDR3: CSASPGGWDEQYF. In nucleotides, the CDR3 is TGCAGTGCGTCACCAGGGGGTTGGGACGAGCAGTACTTC.

Note on this clonotype: At one boundary the junction diverges from the germline segment, which might be a read error. The chain links TRBV5-1 to TRBJ1-2, with TRBD1 as a possible D gene (5 bases). Germline CDR1 reads SGHRS; CDR2 reads YFSETQ. The CDR3 is made up of 14 amino acids. CDR3 protein: CASGLDGTSEGYTF. Written as DNA, the CDR3 is TGCGCCAGCGGCTTGGATGGGACCTCTGAAGGCTACACCTTC.

In its sample, this clonotype was seen a few times. The V and J genes are TRBV29-1 and TRBJ2-3; maybe TRBD2 (6 bases). This CDR3 is built from 11 residues. V was shortened by 7 bases and J by 8 bases, with 13 bases between the two germline ends. Germline V lookup: CDR1 SQVTM, CDR2 ANQGSEA. In DNA form, the CDR3 reads TGCAGCGCCCCCTCGGAGGGTACGCAGTATTTT. As protein: CSAPSEGTQYF.